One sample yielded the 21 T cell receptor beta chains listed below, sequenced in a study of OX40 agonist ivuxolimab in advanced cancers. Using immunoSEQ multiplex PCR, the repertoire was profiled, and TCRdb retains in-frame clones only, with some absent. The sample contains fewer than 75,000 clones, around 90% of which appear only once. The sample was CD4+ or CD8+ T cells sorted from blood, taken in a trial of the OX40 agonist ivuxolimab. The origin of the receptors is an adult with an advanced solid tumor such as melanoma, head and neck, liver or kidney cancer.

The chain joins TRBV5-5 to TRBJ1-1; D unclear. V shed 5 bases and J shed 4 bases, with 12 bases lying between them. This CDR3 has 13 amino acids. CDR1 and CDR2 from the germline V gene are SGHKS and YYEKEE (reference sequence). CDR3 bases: TGTGCCAGCAGTACCGAATTATTCACTGAAGCTTTCTTT. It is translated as CASSTELFTEAFF.

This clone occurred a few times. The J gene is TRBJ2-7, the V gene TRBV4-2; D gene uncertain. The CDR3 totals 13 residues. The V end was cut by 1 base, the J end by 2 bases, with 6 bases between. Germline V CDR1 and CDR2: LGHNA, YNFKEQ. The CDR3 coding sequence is TGTGCCAGCAGCCAAGGTTCCGCCTACGAGCAGTACTTC. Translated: CASSQGSAYEQYF.

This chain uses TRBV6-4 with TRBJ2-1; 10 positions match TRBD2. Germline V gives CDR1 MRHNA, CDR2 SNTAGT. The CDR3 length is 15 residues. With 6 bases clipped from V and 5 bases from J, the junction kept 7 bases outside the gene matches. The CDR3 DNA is TGTGCCAGCAGGGAGCGGGAGGGCCCCCACAATGAGCAGTTCTTC. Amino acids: CASREREGPHNEQFF.

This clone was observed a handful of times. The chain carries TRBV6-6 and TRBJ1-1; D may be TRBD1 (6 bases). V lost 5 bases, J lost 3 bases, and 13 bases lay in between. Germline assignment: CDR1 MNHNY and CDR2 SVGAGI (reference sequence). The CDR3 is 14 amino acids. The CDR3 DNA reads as TGTGCCAGCAGTAAAAAGGGGGGGGACACTGAAGCTTTCTTT. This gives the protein CASSKKGGDTEAFF.

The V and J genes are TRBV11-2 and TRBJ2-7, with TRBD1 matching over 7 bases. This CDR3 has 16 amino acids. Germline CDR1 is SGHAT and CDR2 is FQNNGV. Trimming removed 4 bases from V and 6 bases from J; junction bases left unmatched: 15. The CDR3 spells CASSSSLQGTSGEQYF. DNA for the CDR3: TGTGCCAGCAGCTCCTCTCTACAGGGGACCTCTGGCGAGCAGTACTTC.

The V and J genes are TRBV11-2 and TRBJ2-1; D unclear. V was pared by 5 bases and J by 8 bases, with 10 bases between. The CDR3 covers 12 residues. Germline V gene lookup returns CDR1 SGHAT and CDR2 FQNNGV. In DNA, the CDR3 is TGTGCCAGCAGCCGAGGCCGAGATGAGCAGTTCTTC. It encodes CASSRGRDEQFF. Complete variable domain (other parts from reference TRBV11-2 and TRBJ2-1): EAGVAQSPRYKIIEKRQSVAFWCNPISGHATLYWYQQILGQGPKLLIQFQNNGVVDDSQLPKDRFSAERLKGVDSTLKIQPAKLEDSAVYLCASSRGRDEQFFGPGTRLTVL.

CDR3 loop: CSVRRLAGAPDTQYF. CDR3 in DNA: TGCAGCGTCCGAAGACTAGCGGGAGCCCCAGATACGCAGTATTTT. The chain combines TRBV29-1 with TRBJ2-3; 12 positions match TRBD2. The CDR3 runs 15 residues. V dropped 6 bases and J dropped 4; count of bases not matched to a gene: 8. Looked up from germline, CDR1 is SQVTM and CDR2 is ANQGSEA.

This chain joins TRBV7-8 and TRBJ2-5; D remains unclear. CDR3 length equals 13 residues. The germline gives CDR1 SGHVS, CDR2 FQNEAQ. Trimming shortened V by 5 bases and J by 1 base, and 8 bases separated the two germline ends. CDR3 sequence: CASSRMIQETQYF. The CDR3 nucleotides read TGTGCCAGCAGCCGCATGATCCAAGAGACCCAGTACTTC.

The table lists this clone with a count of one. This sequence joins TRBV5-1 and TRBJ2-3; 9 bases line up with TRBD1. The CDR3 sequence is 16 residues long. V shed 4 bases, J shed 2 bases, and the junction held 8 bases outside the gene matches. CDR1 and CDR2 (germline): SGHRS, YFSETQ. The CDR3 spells CASSTTGTGTTDTQYF. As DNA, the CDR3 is TGCGCCAGCAGCACGACCGGGACAGGGACCACAGATACGCAGTATTTT. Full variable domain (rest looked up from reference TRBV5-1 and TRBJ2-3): KAGVTQTPRYLIKTRGQQVTLSCSPISGHRSVSWYQQTPGQGLQFLFEYFSETQRNKGNFPGRFSGRQFSNSRSEMNVSTLELGDSALYLCASSTTGTGTTDTQYFGPGTRLTVL.

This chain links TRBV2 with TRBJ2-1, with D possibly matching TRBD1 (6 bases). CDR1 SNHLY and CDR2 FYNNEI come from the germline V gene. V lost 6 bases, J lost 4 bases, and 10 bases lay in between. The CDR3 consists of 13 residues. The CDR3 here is CASREDSYNEQFF. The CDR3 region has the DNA TGTGCCAGCAGGGAGGACAGTTACAATGAGCAGTTCTTC.

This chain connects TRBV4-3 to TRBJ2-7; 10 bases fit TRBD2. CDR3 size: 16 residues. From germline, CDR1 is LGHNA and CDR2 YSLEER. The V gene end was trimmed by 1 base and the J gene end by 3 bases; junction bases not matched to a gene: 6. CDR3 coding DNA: TGCGCCAGCAGCCAAGGGTGGATAGCGGGAGGCTACGAGCAGTACTTC. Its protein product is CASSQGWIAGGYEQYF.

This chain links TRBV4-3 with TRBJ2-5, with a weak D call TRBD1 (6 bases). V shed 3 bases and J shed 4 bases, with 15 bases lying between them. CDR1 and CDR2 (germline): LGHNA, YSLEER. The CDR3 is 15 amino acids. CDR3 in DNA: TGCGCCAGCAGCCACAACAGGGCCCAAGGAGAGACCCAGTACTTC. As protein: CASSHNRAQGETQYF.

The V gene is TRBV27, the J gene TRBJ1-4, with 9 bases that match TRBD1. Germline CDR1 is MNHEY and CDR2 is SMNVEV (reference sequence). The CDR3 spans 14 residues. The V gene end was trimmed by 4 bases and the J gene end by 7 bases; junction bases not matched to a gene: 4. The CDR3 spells CASSYRGLGEKLFF. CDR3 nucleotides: TGTGCCAGCAGTTACAGGGGGCTTGGTGAAAAACTGTTTTTT.

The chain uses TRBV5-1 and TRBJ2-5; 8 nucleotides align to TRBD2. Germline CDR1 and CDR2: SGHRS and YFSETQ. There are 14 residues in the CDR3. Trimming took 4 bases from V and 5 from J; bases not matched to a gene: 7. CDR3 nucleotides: TGCGCCAGCAGCCAAGAGCGGGAGTGGGAGACCCAGTACTTC. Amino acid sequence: CASSQEREWETQYF. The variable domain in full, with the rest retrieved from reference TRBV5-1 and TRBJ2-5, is KAGVTQTPRYLIKTRGQQVTLSCSPISGHRSVSWYQQTPGQGLQFLFEYFSETQRNKGNFPGRFSGRQFSNSRSEMNVSTLELGDSALYLCASSQEREWETQYFGPGTRLLVL.

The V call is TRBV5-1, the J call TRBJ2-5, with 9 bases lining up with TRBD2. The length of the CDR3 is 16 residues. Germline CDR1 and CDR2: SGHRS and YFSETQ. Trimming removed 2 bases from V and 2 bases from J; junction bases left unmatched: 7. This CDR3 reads CASSFLAGVGQETQYF. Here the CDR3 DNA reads TGCGCCAGCAGCTTTTTAGCGGGAGTGGGTCAAGAGACCCAGTACTTC.

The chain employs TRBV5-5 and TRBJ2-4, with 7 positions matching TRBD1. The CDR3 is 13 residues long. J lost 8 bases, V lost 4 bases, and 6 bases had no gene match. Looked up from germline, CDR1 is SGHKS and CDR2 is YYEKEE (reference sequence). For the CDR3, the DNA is TGTGCCAGCAGCAGGACAGGTACGGACATTCAGTACTTC. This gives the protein CASSRTGTDIQYF.

CDR3 sequence (DNA): TGTGCCAGCAGCGTACAGACGAACACCGGGGAGCTGTTTTTT. Translation gives CASSVQTNTGELFF. The rearrangement uses TRBV11-2 and TRBJ2-2; no reliable D call. CDR3 length: 14 amino acids. Trimming removed 5 bases from V and 0 bases from J, with 7 bases in between. Per the germline V gene, CDR1 is SGHAT and CDR2 is FQNNGV.

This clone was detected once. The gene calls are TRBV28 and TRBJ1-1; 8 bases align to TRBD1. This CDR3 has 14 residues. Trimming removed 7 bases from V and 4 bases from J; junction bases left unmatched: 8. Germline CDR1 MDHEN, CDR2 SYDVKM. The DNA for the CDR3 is TGTGCCAGCAACAACCAGGGGGCAGGCACTGAAGCTTTCTTT. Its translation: CASNNQGAGTEAFF.

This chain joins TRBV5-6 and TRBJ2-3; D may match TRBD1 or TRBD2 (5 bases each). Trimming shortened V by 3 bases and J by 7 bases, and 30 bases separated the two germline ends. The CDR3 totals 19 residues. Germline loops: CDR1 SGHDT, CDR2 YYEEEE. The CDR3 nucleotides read TGTGCCAGCAGCTCTAAGGGGAGAAGGACCCCCACTTCAACGAATACGCAGTATTTT. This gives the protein CASSSKGRRTPTSTNTQYF. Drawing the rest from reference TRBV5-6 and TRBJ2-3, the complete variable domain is DAGVTQSPTHLIKTRGQQVTLRCSPKSGHDTVSWYQQALGQGPQFIFQYYEEEERQRGNFPDRFSGHQFPNYSSELNVNALLLGDSALYLCASSSKGRRTPTSTNTQYFGPGTRLTVL.

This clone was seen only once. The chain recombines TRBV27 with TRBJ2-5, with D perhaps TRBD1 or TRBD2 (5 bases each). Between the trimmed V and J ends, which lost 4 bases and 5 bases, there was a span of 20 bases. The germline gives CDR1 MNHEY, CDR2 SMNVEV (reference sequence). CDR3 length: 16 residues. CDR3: CASSSIGTPSMETQYF. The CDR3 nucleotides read TGTGCCAGCAGTTCCATCGGGACGCCGAGTATGGAGACCCAGTACTTC.

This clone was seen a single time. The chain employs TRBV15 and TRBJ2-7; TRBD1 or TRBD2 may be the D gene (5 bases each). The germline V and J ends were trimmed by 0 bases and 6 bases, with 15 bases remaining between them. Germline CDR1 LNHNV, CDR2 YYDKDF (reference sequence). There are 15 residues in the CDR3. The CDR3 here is CATSRDPGSAGEQYF. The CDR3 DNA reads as TGTGCCACCAGCAGAGATCCAGGGTCCGCGGGCGAGCAGTACTTC.